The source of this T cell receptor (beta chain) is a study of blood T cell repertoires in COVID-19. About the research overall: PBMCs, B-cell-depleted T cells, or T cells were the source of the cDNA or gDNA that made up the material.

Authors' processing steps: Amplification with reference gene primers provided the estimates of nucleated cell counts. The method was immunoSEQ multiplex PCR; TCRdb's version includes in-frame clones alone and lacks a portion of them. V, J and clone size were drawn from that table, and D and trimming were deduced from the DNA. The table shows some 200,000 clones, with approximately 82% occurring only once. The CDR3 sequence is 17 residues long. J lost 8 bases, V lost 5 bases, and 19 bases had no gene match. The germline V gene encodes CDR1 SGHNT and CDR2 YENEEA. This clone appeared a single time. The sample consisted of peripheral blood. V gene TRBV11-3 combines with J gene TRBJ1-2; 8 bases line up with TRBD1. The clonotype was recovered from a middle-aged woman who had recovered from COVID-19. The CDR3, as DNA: TGTGCCAGCAGCCATTCCCGGGGGACAGGCCGAATGCAGGGCTACACCTTC. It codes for CASSHSRGTGRMQGYTF.